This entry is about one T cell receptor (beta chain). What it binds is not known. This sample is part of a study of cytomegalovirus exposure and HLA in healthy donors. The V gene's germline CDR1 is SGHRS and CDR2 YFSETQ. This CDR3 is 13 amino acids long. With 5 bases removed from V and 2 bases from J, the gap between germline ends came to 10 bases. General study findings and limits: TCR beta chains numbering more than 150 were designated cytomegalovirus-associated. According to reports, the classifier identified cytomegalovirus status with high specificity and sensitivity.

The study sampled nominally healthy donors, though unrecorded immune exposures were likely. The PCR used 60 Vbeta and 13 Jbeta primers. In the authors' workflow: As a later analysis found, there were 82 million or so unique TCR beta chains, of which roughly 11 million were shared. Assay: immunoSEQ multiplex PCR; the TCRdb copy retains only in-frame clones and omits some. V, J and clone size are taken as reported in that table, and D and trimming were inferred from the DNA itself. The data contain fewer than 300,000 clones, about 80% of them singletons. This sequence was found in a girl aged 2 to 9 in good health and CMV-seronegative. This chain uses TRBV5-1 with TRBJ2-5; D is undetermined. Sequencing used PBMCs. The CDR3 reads CASRLPGQETQYF. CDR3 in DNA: TGCGCCAGCAGGTTGCCAGGACAAGAGACCCAGTACTTC.